Listed here is a single T cell receptor (beta chain). This clone has just a few counts. The target of this receptor is not known. No base-level quality is on record; no much larger clone is a single base apart. From each donor, a single peripheral blood sample of about 120 mL on average was drawn into heparinised tubes. A BD FACSAria II was used to sort naive, central memory, regulatory and stem cell-like memory CD4+ T cells with a panel that included CD45RO, CCR7, CD25, CD127, CD95 and CD27. A purity above 98% was achieved for all sorted populations. PBMCs were isolated right away by Lymphoprep density gradient centrifugation and were stained directly, without culture. So that batch effects would be minimized, each experiment stained and sorted samples in pairs, pairing one healthy donor with one patient. The High Capacity cDNA Reverse Transcription Kit was used to reverse transcribe all of the isolated RNA, meaning that expressed TCRB transcripts were what got sequenced. Naive, central memory and regulatory T cell samples underwent deep immunoSEQ sequencing, averaging about 3.57 million total reads per sample. After sorted cells were lysed in RLT buffer, RNA was extracted with DNase-treated RNeasy Micro or Mini kits, with the choice depending on cell number. To prevent cross-contamination, every cell subset was processed on its own, while patient and healthy donor samples were processed together. Using the immunoSEQ multiplex PCR, TCRB sequences were amplified from cDNA into 87-bp fragments spanning the CDR3 region. Amplicons were sequenced on the Illumina HiSeq platform. As for the authors' bioinformatics: Synthetic template baselines were used to correct PCR bias computationally, reads within Hamming distance 2 were collapsed together, and singletons that could not be merged were discarded. Reads were aligned against IMGT so that V, D and J genes, CDR3 length and insertions or deletions at six rearrangement sites could be assigned. Within each subset, clonotype counts were normalized to the number of sorted cells before true diversity and Gini coefficients were calculated with the tcR R package. The overlap coefficient, calculated on TCRB nucleotide sequences, was used to quantify repertoire sharing. As a proxy for the pre-selection repertoire, out-of-frame TCRB sequences from naive cells were analyzed. TCRdb retrieved this table from immuneACCESS and kept in-frame rearrangements only. Not all clones are present; in checked studies, unresolved V genes account for under half, and no reason is known for the remainder. The DNA was the basis for D and trimming; V, J and clone size are from that table. For this sample the table gives 600,000 to 700,000 clones, of which 10% to 15% were detected only once. The biggest ten clones account for about 0.02% of the sample.

The CDR3 goes from the cysteine to the phenylalanine over 13 residues. CDR3 DNA only is kept here, 39 bases in frame from base 1. Reading the germline V gene gives CDR1 SGHDN and CDR2 FVKESK. V lost 0 bases and J lost 4 bases; the stretch between them is 6 bases long. The record originates from a study of beta chain features in type 1 diabetes listed by TCRdb under 2018. Some background on the complete study: No differences in mean age, gender distribution, total cell number or subset yield were found between patients and healthy donors. A total of 100 million to 110 million sorted cells were examined across all samples, and a strong correlation was observed between cell number per subset and RNA yield. The study compared TCRB repertoires of sorted circulating CD4+ T cell subsets between recently diagnosed type 1 diabetes patients and matched healthy donors. Naive and central memory subsets were obtained from all 30 or so donors, but regulatory and stem cell-like memory subsets were isolated from only 8 patients and roughly 8 healthy donors.

The paper as a whole reports these results and caveats: Sequencing cDNA rather than genomic DNA could over-represent highly expressing activated cells, although activation and CD3 levels did not differ between groups. Shorter templates might be favored by PCR, yet because patient and control samples were amplified and corrected together, any such skew would affect both groups equally. Patients with type 1 diabetes made fewer insertions and deleted more nucleotides at VDJ recombination sites, implying thymic rearrangement abnormalities. Naive, central memory and regulatory TCRB repertoires appeared to be more alike among patients than among healthy donors. In all four CD4+ subsets, TCRB CDR3 length was moderately but significantly shorter in type 1 diabetes patients. Only small numbers of individuals were included in the HLA sub-analyses, which left unresolved whether HLA type had any influence on TCRB rearrangement.

The V and J segments used are TRBV14 and TRBJ1-2; the D segment cannot be called with confidence. Material: naive CD4+ T cells from blood. Interpreted using the paper, the cell subset or site label stands for: true naive CD4+ T cells. This receptor was identified in a young man with type 1 diabetes. In nucleotide form, the sequence is TGTGCCAGCAGCCAAGATCTGAGCTATGGCTACACCTTC. This gives the protein CASSQDLSYGYTF.